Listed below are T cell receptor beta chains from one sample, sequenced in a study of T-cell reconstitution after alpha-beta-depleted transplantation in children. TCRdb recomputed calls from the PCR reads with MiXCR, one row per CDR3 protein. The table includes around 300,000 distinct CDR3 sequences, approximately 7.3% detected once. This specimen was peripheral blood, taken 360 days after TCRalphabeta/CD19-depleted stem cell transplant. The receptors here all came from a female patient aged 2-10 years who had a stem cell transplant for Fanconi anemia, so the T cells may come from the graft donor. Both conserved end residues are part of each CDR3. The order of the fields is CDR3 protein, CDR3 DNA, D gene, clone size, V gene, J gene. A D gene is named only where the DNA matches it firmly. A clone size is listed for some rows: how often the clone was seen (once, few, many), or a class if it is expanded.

CSAGQSSYNEQFF	TGCAGTGCTGGACAGAGCTCCTACAATGAGCAGTTCTTC	NA	many	TRBV20-1	TRBJ2-1
CASSLSRDRGPDEQFF	TGTGCCAGCAGTCTTAGCAGGGACAGGGGCCCGGATGAGCAGTTCTTC	TRBD1	many	TRBV12-3/TRBV12-4	TRBJ2-1
CAIRVQSTDTQYF	TGTGCCATCCGCGTACAGTCCACAGATACGCAGTATTTT	NA	NA	TRBV28	TRBJ2-3
CSVGLGAATNEKLFF	TGCAGCGTTGGGCTCGGGGCCGCAACTAATGAAAAACTGTTTTTT	NA	many	TRBV29-1	TRBJ1-4
CASSRQTGRTEAFF	TGTGCCAGCAGCCGCCAGACAGGGAGAACTGAAGCTTTCTTT	TRBD1	NA	TRBV6-5	TRBJ1-1
CASSSGRSSYEQYF	TGCGCCAGCAGCTCTGGGCGTAGCTCCTACGAGCAGTACTTC	NA	many	TRBV5-1	TRBJ2-7
CSARDRGGGAPDTQYF	TGCAGTGCTAGAGATCGCGGAGGGGGGGCCCCAGATACGCAGTATTTT	NA	few	TRBV20-1	TRBJ2-3
CASRPLRQGAHEKLFF	TGTGCCAGCAGGCCCTTGAGACAGGGGGCGCATGAAAAACTGTTTTTT	TRBD1	many	TRBV6-2/TRBV6-3	TRBJ1-4
CASSPGPVSYEQYF	TGTGCCAGCAGCCCGGGTCCAGTCTCCTACGAGCAGTACTTC	NA	many	TRBV7-2	TRBJ2-7
CASSFRNTEAFF	TGTGCCAGCAGTTTCAGGAACACTGAAGCTTTCTTT	NA	many	TRBV12-3/TRBV12-4	TRBJ1-1
CASSGSGKLNPPDTQYF	TGTGCCAGCAGTGGGTCCGGGAAACTAAACCCCCCCGATACGCAGTATTTT	NA	many	TRBV12-3/TRBV12-4	TRBJ2-3
CASSQTGEPTEAFF	TGTGCCAGCAGTCAGACAGGGGAGCCCACTGAAGCTTTCTTT	TRBD1	few	TRBV12-3/TRBV12-4	TRBJ1-1
CASSLSFTVGSGETQYF	TGTGCTAGCAGCTTATCTTTCACAGTGGGGTCCGGGGAGACCCAGTACTTC	NA	few	TRBV7-7	TRBJ2-5
CASSITSGGPWWYF	TGTGCCAGCAGTATAACTAGCGGGGGCCCTTGGTGGTACTTC	TRBD2	NA	TRBV6-1	TRBJ2-7
CASSDGTGGRDEQFF	TGTGCCAGCAGTGATGGGACAGGGGGCAGGGATGAGCAGTTCTTC	TRBD1	many	TRBV2	TRBJ2-1
CASSRSTVGGTTDTQYF	TGTGCCAGCTCACGATCGACTGTCGGGGGGACCACAGATACGCAGTATTTT	TRBD2	NA	TRBV18	TRBJ2-3
CASSRGAGGNQPQHF	TGTGCCAGCAGTCGCGGGGCAGGGGGCAATCAGCCCCAGCATTTT	NA	few	TRBV6-1	TRBJ1-5
CASSAIFRSEQFF	TGTGCCAGCAGCGCCATCTTTCGGAGTGAGCAGTTCTTC	NA	NA	TRBV28	TRBJ2-1
CASSQAVGRDIQYF	TGTGCCAGCAGCCAAGCAGTAGGGAGGGACATTCAGTACTTC	TRBD2	many	TRBV4-2	TRBJ2-4
CASSPRTGGGYTF	TGTGCCAGCAGCCCCCGGACAGGGGGTGGCTACACCTTC	TRBD1	many	TRBV7-9	TRBJ1-2
CASSEAVAYEQYF	TGTGCCAGCAGTGAAGCAGTGGCCTACGAGCAGTACTTC	NA	NA	TRBV6-1	TRBJ2-7
CASRFAGNEQYF	TGCGCCAGCCGTTTTGCGGGTAACGAGCAGTACTTC	NA	many	TRBV5-1	TRBJ2-7
CASSQINQPQHF	TGTGCCAGCAGCCAAATCAATCAGCCCCAGCATTTT	NA	many	TRBV4-2	TRBJ1-5
CASSSVTSGGFADTQYF	TGTGCCAGCAGTTCGGTCACTAGCGGGGGTTTCGCAGATACGCAGTATTTT	TRBD2	many	TRBV12-3/TRBV12-4	TRBJ2-3
CASSPNHRPSGTQYF	TGTGCCAGCAGCCCCAATCATAGGCCCTCCGGGACCCAGTACTTC	NA	many	TRBV7-3	TRBJ2-5
CASSFPGTEAYEQYF	TGTGCCAGCAGCTTCCCCGGGACAGAGGCCTACGAGCAGTACTTC	TRBD1	NA	TRBV5-6	TRBJ2-7
CASSQQGAGYGYTF	TGTGCCAGCAGCCAACAGGGGGCTGGGTATGGCTACACCTTC	TRBD1	few	TRBV27	TRBJ1-2
CASSQGRKTQYF	TGTGCCAGCAGCCAAGGCAGGAAGACCCAGTACTTC	NA	NA	TRBV14	TRBJ2-5
CAISEWGGIENQETQYF	TGTGCCATCAGTGAGTGGGGGGGAATTGAGAACCAAGAGACCCAGTACTTC	TRBD2	many	TRBV10-3	TRBJ2-5